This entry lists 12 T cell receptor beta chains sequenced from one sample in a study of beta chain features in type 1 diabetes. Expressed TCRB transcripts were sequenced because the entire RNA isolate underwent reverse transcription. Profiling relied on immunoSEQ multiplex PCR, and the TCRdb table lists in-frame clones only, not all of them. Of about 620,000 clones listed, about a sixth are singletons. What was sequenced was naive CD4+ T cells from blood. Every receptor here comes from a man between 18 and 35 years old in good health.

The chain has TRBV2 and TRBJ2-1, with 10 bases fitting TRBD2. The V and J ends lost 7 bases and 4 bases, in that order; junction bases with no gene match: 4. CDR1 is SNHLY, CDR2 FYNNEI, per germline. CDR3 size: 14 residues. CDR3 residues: CASKSGGAYNEQFF. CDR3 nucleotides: TGTGCCAGCAAAAGCGGGGGGGCGTACAATGAGCAGTTCTTC.

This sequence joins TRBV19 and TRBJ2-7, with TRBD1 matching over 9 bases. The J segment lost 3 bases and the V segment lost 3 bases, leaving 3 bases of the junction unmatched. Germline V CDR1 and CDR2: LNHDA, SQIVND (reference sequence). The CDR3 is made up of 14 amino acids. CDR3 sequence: CASSMGQGRYEQYF. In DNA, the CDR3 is TGTGCCAGTAGTATGGGACAGGGTCGCTACGAGCAGTACTTC.

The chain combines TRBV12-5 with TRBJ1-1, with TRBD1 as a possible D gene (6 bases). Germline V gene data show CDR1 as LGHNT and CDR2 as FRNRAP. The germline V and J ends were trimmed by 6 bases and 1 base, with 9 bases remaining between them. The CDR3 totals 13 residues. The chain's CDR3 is CASGRTENTEAFF. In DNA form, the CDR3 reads TGTGCTAGTGGGAGGACAGAGAACACTGAAGCTTTCTTT.

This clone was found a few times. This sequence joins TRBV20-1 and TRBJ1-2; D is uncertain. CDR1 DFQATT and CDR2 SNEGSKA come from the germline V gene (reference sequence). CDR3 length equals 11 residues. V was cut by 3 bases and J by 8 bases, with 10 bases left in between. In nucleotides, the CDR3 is TGCAGTGCTAGCCCGGAGGGCGGCTACACCTTC. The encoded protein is CSASPEGGYTF.

CDR3: CASSPGTGRSGANVLTF. CDR3 sequence (DNA): TGTGCCAGCTCACCGGGGACAGGGCGCTCTGGGGCCAACGTCCTGACTTTC. The rearrangement links TRBV18 to TRBJ2-6, with 9 bases aligning to TRBD1. The CDR3 runs 17 residues. J lost 0 bases, V lost 3 bases, and 3 bases had no gene match. Germline V CDR1 and CDR2: KGHSH, LQKENI. Full variable domain (missing parts from reference TRBV18 and TRBJ2-6): NAGVMQNPRHLVRRRGQEARLRCSPMKGHSHVYWYRQLPEEGLKFMVYLQKENIIDESGMPKERFSAEFPKEGPSILRIQQVVRGDSAAYFCASSPGTGRSGANVLTFGAGSRLTVL.

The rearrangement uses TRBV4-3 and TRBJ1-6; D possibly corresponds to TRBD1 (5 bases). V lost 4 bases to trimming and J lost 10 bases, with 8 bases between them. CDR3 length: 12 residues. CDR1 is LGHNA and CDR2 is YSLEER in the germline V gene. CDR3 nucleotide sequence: TGCGCCAGCAGCCTTCAGGGATCACCCCTCCACTTT. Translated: CASSLQGSPLHF.

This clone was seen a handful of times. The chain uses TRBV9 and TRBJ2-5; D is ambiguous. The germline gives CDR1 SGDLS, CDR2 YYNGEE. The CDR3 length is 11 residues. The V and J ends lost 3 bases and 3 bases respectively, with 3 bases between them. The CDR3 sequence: CASSGEETQYF. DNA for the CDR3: TGTGCCAGCAGCGGGGAAGAGACCCAGTACTTC. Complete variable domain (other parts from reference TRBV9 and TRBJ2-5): DSGVTQTPKHLITATGQRVTLRCSPRSGDLSVYWYQQSLDQGLQFLIQYYNGEERAKGNILERFSAQQFPDLHSELNLSSLELGDSALYFCASSGEETQYFGPGTRLLVL.

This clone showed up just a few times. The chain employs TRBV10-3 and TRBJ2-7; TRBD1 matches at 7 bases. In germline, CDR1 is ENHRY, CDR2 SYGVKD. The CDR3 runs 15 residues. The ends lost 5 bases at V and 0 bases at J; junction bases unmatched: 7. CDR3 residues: CAISPTGVTSYEQYF. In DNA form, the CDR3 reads TGTGCCATCAGTCCCACAGGGGTTACCTCCTACGAGCAGTACTTC.

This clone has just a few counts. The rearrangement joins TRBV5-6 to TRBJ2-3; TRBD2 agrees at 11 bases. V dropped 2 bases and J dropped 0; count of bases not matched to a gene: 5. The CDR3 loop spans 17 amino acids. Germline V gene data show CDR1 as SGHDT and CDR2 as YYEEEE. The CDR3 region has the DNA TGTGCCAGCAGCTTCCTGACTAGCGGGACGAGCACAGATACGCAGTATTTT. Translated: CASSFLTSGTSTDTQYF.

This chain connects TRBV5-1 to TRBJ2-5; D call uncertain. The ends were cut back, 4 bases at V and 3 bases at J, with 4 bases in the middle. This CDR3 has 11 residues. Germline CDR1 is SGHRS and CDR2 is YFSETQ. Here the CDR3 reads CASSAEETQYF. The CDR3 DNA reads TGCGCCAGCAGCGCGGAAGAGACCCAGTACTTC.

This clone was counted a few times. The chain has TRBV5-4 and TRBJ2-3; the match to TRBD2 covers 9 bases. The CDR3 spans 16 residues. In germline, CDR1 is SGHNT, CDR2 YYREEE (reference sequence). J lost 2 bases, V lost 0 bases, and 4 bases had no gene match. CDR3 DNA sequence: TGTGCCAGCAGCTTGGAGGCGGGAGGGCCCACAGATACGCAGTATTTT. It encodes CASSLEAGGPTDTQYF.

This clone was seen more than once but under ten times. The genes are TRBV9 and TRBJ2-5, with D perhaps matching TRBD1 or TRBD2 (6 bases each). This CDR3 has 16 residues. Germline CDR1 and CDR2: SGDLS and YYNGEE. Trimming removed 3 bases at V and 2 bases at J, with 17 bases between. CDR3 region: CASSATQGGPQETQYF. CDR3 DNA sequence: TGTGCCAGCAGCGCGACCCAAGGGGGGCCGCAAGAGACCCAGTACTTC.